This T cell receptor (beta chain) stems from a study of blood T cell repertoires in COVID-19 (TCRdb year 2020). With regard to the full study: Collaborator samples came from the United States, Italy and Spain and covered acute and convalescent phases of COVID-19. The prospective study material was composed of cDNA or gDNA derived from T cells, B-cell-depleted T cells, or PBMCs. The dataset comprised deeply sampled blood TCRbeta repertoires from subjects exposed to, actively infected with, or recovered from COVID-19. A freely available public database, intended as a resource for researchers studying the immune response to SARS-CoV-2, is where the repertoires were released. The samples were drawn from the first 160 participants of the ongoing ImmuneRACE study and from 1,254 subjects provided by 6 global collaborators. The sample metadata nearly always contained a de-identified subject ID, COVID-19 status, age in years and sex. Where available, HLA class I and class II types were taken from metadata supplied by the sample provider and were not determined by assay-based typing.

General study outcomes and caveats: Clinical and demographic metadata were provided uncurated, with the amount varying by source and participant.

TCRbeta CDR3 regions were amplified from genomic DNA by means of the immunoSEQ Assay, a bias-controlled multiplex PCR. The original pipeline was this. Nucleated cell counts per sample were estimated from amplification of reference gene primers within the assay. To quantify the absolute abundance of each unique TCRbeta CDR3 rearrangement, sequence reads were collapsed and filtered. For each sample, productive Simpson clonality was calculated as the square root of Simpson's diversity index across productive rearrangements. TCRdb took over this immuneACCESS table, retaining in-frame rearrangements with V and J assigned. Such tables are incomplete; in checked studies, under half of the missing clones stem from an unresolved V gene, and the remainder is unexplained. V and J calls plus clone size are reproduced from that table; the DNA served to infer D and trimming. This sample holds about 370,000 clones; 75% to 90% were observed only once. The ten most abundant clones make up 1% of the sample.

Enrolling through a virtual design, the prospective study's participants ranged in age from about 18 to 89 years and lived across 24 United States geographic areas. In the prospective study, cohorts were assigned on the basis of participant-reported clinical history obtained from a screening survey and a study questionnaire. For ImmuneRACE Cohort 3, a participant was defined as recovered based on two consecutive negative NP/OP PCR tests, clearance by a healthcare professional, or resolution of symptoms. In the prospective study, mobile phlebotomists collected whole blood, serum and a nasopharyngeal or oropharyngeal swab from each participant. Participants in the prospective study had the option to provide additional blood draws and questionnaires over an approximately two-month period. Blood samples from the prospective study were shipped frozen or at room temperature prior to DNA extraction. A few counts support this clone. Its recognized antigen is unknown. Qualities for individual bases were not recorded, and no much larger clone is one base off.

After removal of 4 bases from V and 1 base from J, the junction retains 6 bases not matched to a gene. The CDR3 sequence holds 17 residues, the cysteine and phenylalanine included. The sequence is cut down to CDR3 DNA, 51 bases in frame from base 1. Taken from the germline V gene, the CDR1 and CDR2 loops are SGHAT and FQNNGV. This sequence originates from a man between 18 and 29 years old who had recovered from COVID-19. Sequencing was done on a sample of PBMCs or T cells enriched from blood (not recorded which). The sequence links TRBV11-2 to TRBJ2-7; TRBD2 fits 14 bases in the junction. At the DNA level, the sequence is TGTGCCAGCAGCTCGACTAGCGGGAGGGCTTTATCCTACGAGCAGTACTTC. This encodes CASSSTSGRALSYEQYF.